This TCR beta chain was documented in a study of neurological immune-mediated disorders. Whole-study context: For the 35 or so multiple sclerosis patients, the disease was relapsing-remitting in approximately 30 and secondary progressive in 3. General study findings and limits: Patients with HTLV-1-associated myelopathy had the highest level of TCR clonal expansion, whereas patients with multiple sclerosis had the lowest level, falling beneath the level found in healthy controls.

The sorted-subset TCR libraries were prepared using 750,000 to 1,000,000 CD4+ or CD8+ T cells as the starting material. Germline V gives CDR1 LGHNT, CDR2 FRNRAP. The ends were cut back, 2 bases at V and 6 bases at J, with 11 bases in the middle. CDR3 length: 13 amino acids. This clonotype was counted at least ten times. The antigen remains undetermined. Each CDR3 protein is one row after TCRdb ran MiXCR on the 5' RACE reads. The repertoire holds about 55,000 distinct CDR3 sequences, with under 5% as singletons. This TCR derives from a middle-aged woman with multiple sclerosis. The sequenced sample was CD4+ T cells from blood. The gene calls are TRBV12-5 and TRBJ2-7; D uncertain. This CDR3 reads CASGLRLTTEQYF. The DNA of the CDR3 is TGTGCTAGTGGTTTGAGGTTAACAACCGAGCAGTACTTC.